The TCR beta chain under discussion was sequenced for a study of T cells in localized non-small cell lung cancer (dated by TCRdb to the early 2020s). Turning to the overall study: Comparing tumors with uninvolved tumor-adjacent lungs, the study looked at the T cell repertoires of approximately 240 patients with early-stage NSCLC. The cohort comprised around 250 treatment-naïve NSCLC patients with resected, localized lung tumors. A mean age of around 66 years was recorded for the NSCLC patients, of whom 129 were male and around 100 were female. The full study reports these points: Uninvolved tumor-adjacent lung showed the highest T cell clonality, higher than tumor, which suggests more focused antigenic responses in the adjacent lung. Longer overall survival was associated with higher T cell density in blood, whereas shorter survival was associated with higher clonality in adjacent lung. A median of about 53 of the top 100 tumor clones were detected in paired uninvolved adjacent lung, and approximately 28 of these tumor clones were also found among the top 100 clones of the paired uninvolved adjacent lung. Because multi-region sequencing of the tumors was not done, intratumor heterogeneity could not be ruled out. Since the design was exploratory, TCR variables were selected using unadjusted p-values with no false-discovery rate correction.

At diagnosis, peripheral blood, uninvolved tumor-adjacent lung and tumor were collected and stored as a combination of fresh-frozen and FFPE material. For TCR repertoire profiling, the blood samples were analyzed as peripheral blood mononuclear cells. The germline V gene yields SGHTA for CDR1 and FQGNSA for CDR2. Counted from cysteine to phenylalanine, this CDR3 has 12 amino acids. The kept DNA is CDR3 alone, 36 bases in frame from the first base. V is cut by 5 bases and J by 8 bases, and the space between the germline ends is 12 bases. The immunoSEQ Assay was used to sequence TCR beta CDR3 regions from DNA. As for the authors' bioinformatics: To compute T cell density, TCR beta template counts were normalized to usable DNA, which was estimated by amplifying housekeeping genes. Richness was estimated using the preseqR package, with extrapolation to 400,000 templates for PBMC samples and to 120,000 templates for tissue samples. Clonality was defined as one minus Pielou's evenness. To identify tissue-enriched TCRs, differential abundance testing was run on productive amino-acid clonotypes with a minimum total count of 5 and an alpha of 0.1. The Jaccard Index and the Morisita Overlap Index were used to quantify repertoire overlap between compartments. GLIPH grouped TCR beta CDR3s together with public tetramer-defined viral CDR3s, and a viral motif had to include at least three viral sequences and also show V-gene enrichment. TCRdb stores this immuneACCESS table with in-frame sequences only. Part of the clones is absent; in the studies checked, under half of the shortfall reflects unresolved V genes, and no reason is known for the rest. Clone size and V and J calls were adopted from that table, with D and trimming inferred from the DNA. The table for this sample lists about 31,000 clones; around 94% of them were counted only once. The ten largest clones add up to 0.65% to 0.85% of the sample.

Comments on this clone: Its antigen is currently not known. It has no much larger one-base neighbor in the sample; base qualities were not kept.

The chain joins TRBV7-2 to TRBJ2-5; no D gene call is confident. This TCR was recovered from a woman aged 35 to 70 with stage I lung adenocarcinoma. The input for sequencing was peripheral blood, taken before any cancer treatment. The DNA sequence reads TGTGCCAGCAGCCCATACGTGGGAACCCAGTACTTC. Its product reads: CASSPYVGTQYF.